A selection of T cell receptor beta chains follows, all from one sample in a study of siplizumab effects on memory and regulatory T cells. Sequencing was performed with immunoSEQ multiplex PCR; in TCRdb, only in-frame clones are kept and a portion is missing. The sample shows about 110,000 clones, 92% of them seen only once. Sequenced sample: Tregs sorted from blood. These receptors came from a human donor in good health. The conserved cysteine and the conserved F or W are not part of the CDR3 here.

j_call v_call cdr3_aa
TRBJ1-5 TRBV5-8 ASSLIVWGWDQPQH
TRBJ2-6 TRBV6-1 ASSQTLVGANVLT
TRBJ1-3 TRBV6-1 AGRGRSGNTIY
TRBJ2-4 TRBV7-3 ASSSTGTKNIQY
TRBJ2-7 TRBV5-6 ASSSLWGPSSYEQY
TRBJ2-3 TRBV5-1 ASSLARVVVDQY
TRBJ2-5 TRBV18 ASSRTGGGETQY
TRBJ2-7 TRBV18 ASSPQIGSYEQY
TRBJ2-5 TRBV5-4 ASSLGGYQETQY
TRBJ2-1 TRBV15 ATSRDKSSSYNEQF
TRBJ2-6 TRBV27 ASSYSTGSSGANVLT
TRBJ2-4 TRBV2 ASRLAKNIQY
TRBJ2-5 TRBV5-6 ASSLVSGGGETQY
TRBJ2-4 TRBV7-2 ASSGSGVNIQY
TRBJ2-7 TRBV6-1 ASSPQRRSYEQY
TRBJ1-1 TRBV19 ASSIGTAPSLAEAF
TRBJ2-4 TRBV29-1 SVGSAGGQNIQY
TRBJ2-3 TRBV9 ASTEGGGRGFTQY
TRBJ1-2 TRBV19 AGGSSRYGYT
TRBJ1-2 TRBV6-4 AGPRATSTGYGYT
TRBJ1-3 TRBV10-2 ASSVSGGINTIY
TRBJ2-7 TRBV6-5 ASSLTGYEQY
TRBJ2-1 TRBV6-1 ASRFHEQF
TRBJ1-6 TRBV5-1 ASRVGSANYNSPLH
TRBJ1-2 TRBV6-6 ASSYSVSAPNYGYT
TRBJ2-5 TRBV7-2 ASSPQGGQKETQY
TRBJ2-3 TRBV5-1 ASSVGTIVTDTQY
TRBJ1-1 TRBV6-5 ASSFGQNTEAF
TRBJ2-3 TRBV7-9 ASSSTGASTDTQY
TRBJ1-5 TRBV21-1 ASSKSRVQPQH
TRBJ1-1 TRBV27 ASSLFRGGGNTEAF
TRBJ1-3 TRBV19 ASSTRISRLAGNTIY
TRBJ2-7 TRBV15 ATSAGTGGYEQY
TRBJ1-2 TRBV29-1 SVDLQGGGYGYT
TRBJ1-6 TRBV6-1 ASSERFVQTPTYNSPLH
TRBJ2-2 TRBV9 ASSFFQGTGELF
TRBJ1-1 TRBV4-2 ASSQVNQMNTEAF